The source of this T cell receptor beta chain is a study of early T cells in non-severe SARS-CoV-2 infection. At the level of the study: Chains from this unsorted whole-blood bulk RNA could not be paired. Study outcomes and limitations: CD4 and private specificities were missed by VDJdb matching, which favored anti-spike CD8 responses.

Germline V CDR1 and CDR2: SGHVS, FQNEAQ. V gave up 7 bases and J gave up 5 bases; unmatched junction bases: 8. The CDR3 length is 14 residues. Each cDNA molecule carried a unique molecular identifier. TCRdb ran MiXCR on the 5' RACE reads and lists one entry per CDR3 protein. Counted here are some 59,000 distinct CDR3 sequences, roughly 8.8% occurring once; the ten biggest clones make up more than 20%. This clonotype was counted ten times or more. Antigen specificity is unknown. The chain recombines TRBV7-8 with TRBJ2-1; 7 nucleotides line up with TRBD2. Sequenced material: whole blood. This sequence originates from an adult who was a healthcare worker with PCR-confirmed SARS-CoV-2 infection or an uninfected control (not recorded which). The CDR3 spells CASKEAGTHNEQFF. In DNA form, the CDR3 reads TGTGCCAGCAAAGAAGCGGGGACCCACAATGAGCAGTTCTTC.